This TCR beta chain was found in a study of blood T cell repertoires in COVID-19. For the study at large: T cells, B-cell-depleted T cells, or PBMCs supplied cDNA or gDNA.

Authors' methods: Reference gene primer amplification in the assay estimated nucleated cell counts. Libraries were prepared by immunoSEQ multiplex PCR; TCRdb keeps only in-frame clonotypes and omits some of them. V and J calls and clone size are those listed in that table; D and trimming were worked out from the DNA. The table includes fewer than 400,000 clones, roughly 90% detected once. Source material: peripheral blood. The sequence was collected from a woman in her twenties or thirties with COVID-19, enrolled during active disease.

The CDR3 bases are TGTGCCATCAGTGAGTACAACTACGAGCAGTACTTC. Encoded protein: CAISEYNYEQYF. The V call is TRBV10-3, the J call TRBJ2-7, with D unclear. Trimming removed 1 base from V and 3 bases from J, with 4 bases in between. Germline loops: CDR1 ENHRY, CDR2 SYGVKD. The CDR3 runs to 12 residues.